One T cell receptor beta chain is described in this entry. Its antigen is currently not known. No base quality information exists; no much larger clone differs at one position. These data originate in a study of Ad26.COV2.S vaccination and SARS-CoV-2 variants (dated by TCRdb to 2020 to 2022). Notes on the research overall: Vaccine-arm donors were drawn from COV1001, a multicentre, randomized, double-blind, placebo-controlled phase I-IIa trial of Ad26.COV2.S in healthy adults. Ad26.COV2.S was administered intramuscularly at 5 x 10^10 or 1 x 10^11 viral particles, either as a single shot or as two shots given 56 days apart. TCRbeta repertoire sequencing served as the tool for gauging how specific and how broad the SARS-CoV-2-reactive T cell receptors were following Ad26.COV2.S vaccination. The TCR-sequenced set comprised around 30 samples: around 20 Ad26.COV2.S vaccine recipients, 5 placebo recipients and 8 SARS-CoV-2 convalescent individuals. Participants in the trial were split at random into five groups of five each, receiving low-dose or high-dose Ad26.COV2.S once or twice, or else placebo on both occasions. Blinding of investigators to trial group allocation was maintained during experiments and outcome assessment. The investigation overall reported the following: Non-spike TCR breadth was comparable between vaccine and placebo recipients, consistent with the vaccine containing only spike. Compared with placebo recipients, Ad26.COV2.S recipients showed higher spike-specific TCR breadth (P = 0.0014). The authors noted that total T cell responses may have been underestimated by the TCR breadth and depth analyses. Comparing responses between vaccine doses or regimens was not something the study was powered to do. After vaccination, spike-specific CD8+ and CD4+ T cell responses were reported to show substantial breadth.

Sample treatment or condition, as interpreted from the label and publication: roughly 19 received Ad26.COV2.S at low or high dose, single or two shots; about 5 received placebo; per-sample allocation not given. Repertoires of vaccine and placebo recipients were sequenced from samples taken on day 63 after the first injection. Between 29 July and 7 August 2020, Cohort 1b enrolled 25 adults aged 18-55 years at one site in Boston, USA. Ad26.COV2.S consisted of a replication-incompetent adenovirus type 26 vector by which a prefusion-stabilized SARS-CoV-2 spike protein from the original Wuhan strain was expressed. TCRbeta CDR3 regions were sequenced with the immunoSEQ Assay. After extraction, genomic DNA underwent amplification by bias-controlled multiplex PCR, followed by high-throughput sequencing. As for the original processing: To quantify the absolute abundance of every unique TCRbeta CDR3 region, sequences were collapsed and filtered. Usable DNA was measured by amplifying reference genes present in all nucleated cells, and TCRbeta template counts were normalized to that usable DNA to estimate T cell fraction. Repertoire TCRs were annotated as SARS-CoV-2-specific by exact matching of V gene, CDR3 amino acid sequence and J gene to a known reactive TCR set. The reference SARS-CoV-2 TCR set was derived from MIRA and filtered for enrichment in COVID-19-positive ImmuneCODE repertoires, a step that removed public or cross-reactive TCRs. Using the MIRA antigens, annotated TCRs were further analysed by specific ORF or by position within an ORF. Breadth was defined as the number of annotated unique rearrangements divided by the total number of unique productive rearrangements, and depth was defined as the summed frequency of the annotated unique rearrangements. TCR breadth was compared between groups using two-sided Wilcoxon rank-sum tests. As stored in TCRdb, this immuneACCESS dataset retains in-frame rearrangements with V and J assigned. A fraction of the clones does not appear; measured against another copy, unresolved V genes explain less than half of the discrepancy, and the remainder lacks a known reason. V, J and clone size derive from that table, while D and trimming were established from the DNA sequence. The sample table records a few hundred thousand clones; 90% of these occur just once. The ten biggest clones cover roughly 4% of the sample.

The sequence was obtained from a person between 18 and 65 years old who received the Ad26.COV2.S COVID-19 vaccine or a placebo. The specimen was peripheral blood, collected in a trial of Ad26.COV2.S vaccine versus placebo.

The CDR3 loop reads CATTTVAGLDTGELFF. The nucleotides read TGTGCCACCACGACAGTTGCTGGGTTGGACACCGGGGAGCTGTTTTTT. Recombination linked TRBV2 to TRBJ2-2; TRBD1 is possibly the D segment (5 matching bases). The CDR3 spans 16 residues, from the cysteine through the phenylalanine. The DNA shown is the 48-base CDR3, in frame from base 1. Deletion took 10 bases off V and 3 bases off J, with a span of 21 bases between the germline ends. From the germline V gene, CDR1 is SNHLY and CDR2 is FYNNEI.